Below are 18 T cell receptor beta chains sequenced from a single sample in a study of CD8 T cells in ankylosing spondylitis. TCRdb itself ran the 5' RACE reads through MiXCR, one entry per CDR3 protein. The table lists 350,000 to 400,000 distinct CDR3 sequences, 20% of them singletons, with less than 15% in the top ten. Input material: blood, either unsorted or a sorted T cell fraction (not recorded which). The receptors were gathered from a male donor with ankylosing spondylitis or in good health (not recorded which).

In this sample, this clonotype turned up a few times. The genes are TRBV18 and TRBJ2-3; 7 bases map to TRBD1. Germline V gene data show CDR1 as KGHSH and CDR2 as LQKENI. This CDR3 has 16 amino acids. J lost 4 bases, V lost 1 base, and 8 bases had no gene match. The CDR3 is CASSPLRQGAPDTQYF. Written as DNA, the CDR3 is TGTGCCAGCTCACCACTACGACAGGGAGCCCCAGATACGCAGTATTTT.

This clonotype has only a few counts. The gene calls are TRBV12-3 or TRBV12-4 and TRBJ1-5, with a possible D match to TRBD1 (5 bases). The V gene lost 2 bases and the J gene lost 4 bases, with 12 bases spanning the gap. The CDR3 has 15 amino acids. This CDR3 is CASSLQDTQNQPQHF. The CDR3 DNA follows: TGTGCCAGCAGTTTACAGGACACCCAAAATCAGCCCCAGCATTTT.

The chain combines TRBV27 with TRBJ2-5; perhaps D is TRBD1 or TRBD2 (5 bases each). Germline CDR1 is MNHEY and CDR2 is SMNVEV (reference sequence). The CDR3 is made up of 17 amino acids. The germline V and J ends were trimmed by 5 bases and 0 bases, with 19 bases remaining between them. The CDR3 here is CASSHLGSEGYQETQYF. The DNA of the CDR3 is TGTGCCAGCAGTCACCTAGGTAGCGAGGGGTACCAAGAGACCCAGTACTTC.

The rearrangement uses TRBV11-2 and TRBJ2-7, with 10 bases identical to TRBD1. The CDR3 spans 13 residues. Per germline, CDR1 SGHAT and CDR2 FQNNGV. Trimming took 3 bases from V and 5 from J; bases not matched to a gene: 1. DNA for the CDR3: TGTGCCAGCAGCTTCGGGACAGGGGACGAGCAGTACTTC. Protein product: CASSFGTGDEQYF.

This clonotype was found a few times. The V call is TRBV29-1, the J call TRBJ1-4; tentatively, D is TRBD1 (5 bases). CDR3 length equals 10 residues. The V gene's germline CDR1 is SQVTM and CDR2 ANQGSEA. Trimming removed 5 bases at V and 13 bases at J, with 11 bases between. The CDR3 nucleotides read TGCAGCGTTTGGGCCGGGGGACTGTTTTTT. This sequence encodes CSVWAGGLFF.

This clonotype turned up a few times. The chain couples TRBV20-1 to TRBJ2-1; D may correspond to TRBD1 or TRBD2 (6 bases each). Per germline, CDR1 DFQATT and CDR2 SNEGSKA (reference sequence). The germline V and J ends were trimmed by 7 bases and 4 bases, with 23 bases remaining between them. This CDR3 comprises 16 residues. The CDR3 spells CSVGGGVPGSYNEQFF. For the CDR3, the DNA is TGCAGTGTGGGGGGCGGGGTTCCGGGGTCGTACAATGAGCAGTTCTTC.

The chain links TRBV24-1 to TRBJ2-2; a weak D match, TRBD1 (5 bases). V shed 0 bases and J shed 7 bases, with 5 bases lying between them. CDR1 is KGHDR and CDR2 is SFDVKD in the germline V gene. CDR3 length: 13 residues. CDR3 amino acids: CATSDLQGGELFF. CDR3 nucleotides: TGTGCCACCAGTGATTTGCAGGGCGGGGAGCTGTTTTTT.

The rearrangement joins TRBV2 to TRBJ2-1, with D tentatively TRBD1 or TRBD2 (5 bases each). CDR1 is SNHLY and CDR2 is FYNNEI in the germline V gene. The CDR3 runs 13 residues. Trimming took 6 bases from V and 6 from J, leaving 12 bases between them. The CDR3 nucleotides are TGTGCCAGCAGATCCGGGACGGCCAATGAGCAGTTCTTC. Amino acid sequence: CASRSGTANEQFF.

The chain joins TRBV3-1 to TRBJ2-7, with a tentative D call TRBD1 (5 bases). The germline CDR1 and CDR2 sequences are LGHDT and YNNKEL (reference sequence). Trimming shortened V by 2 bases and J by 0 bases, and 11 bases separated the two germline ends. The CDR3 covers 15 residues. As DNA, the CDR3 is TGTGCCAGCAGCCAACTCCCAGGGATCTCCTACGAGCAGTACTTC. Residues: CASSQLPGISYEQYF.

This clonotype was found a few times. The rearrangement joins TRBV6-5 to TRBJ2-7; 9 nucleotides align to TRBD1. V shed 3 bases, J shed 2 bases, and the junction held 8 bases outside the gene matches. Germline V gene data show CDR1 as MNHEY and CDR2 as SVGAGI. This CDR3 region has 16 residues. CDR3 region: CASSYVVGQGTYEQYF. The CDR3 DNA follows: TGTGCCAGCAGTTATGTGGTGGGACAGGGTACCTACGAGCAGTACTTC.

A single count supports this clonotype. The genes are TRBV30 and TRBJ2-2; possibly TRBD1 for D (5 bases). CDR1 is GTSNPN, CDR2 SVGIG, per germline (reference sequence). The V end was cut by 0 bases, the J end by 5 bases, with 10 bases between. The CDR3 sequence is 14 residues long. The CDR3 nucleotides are TGTGCCTGGAGTGTGGGCAGGGTGACCGGGGAGCTGTTTTTT. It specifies CAWSVGRVTGELFF.

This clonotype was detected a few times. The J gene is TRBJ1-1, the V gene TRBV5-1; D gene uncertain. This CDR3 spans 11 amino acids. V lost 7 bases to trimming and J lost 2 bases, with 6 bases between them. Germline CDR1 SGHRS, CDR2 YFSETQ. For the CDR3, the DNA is TGCGCCAGCTCGGACAACACTGAAGCTTTCTTT. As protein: CASSDNTEAFF.

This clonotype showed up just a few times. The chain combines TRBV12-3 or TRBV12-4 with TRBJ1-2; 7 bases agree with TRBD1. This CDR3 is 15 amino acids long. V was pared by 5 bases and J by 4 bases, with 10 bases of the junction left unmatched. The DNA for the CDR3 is TGTGCCAGCAGTCCTACAGGGGTGACTACCTATGGCTACACCTTC. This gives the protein CASSPTGVTTYGYTF.

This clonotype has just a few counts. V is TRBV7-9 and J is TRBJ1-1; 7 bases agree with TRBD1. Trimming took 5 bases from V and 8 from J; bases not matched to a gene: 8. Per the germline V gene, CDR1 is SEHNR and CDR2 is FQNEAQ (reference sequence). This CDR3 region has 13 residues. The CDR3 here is CASSDWDSPEAFF. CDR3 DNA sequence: TGTGCCAGCAGCGACTGGGACAGCCCAGAAGCTTTCTTT.

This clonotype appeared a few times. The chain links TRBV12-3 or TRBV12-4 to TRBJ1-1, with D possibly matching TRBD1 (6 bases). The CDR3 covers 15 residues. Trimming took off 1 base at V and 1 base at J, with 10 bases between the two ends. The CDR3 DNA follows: TGTGCCAGCAGTTTAGGGACAGATGCGAACACTGAAGCTTTCTTT. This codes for CASSLGTDANTEAFF.

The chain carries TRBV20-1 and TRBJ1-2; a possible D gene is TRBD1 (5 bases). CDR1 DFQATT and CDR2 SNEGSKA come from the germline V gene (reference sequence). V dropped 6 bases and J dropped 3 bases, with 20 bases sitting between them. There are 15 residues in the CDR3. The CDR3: CSARTGPSWDYGYTF. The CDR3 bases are TGCAGTGCCCGAACGGGGCCTTCCTGGGACTATGGCTACACCTTC.

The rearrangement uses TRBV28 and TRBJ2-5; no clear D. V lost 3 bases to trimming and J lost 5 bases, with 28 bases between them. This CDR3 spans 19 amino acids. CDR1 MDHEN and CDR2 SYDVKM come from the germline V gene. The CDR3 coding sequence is TGTGCCAGCAGTTTCCCGACTGGGTTCCAGGTCGTTCAGTCGGAGACCCAGTACTTC. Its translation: CASSFPTGFQVVQSETQYF.

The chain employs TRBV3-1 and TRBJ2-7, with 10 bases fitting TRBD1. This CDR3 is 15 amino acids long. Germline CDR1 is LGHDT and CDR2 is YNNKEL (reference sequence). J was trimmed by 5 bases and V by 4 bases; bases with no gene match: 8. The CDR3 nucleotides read TGTGCCAGCAGCCCCCGGGACAGGGGAATGAACGAGCAGTACTTC. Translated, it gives CASSPRDRGMNEQYF.